In this sample, the clone carrying this T cell receptor beta chain turned up many times. Time point of the sample: pre-sensitization, week 0. The sample's treatment: therapeutic diphenylcyclopropenone sensitization with weekly scalp DPC. Unfractionated whole blood yielded total RNA. The record originates from a study of human T cells and chemical hapten exposure. Background on the study: TCR yields differed between samples (mainly from small differences in pooled library volume).

Trimming cost V 8 bases and J 0 bases, with 8 bases left between them. The CDR3 has 14 amino acids. Germline V gene lookup returns CDR1 MDHEN and CDR2 SYDVKM. From the RACE reads, TCRdb called clonotypes with MiXCR, one entry per CDR3 protein. The data show roughly 38,000 distinct CDR3 sequences, with about 7.6% seen just once and 1% to 1.5% held by the top ten. V usage is TRBV28 and J usage is TRBJ2-6; D gene ambiguous. The receptor was derived from a woman aged 45-59 years with alopecia areata. Some clones in this sample may be carry-over from other donors' samples. Sequencing used whole blood, obtained in connection with sensitization to the hapten diphenylcyclopropenone (DPC). The CDR3 protein is CASGRFSGANVLTF. The CDR3 DNA reads as TGTGCCAGCGGACGTTTCTCTGGGGCCAACGTCCTGACTTTC.